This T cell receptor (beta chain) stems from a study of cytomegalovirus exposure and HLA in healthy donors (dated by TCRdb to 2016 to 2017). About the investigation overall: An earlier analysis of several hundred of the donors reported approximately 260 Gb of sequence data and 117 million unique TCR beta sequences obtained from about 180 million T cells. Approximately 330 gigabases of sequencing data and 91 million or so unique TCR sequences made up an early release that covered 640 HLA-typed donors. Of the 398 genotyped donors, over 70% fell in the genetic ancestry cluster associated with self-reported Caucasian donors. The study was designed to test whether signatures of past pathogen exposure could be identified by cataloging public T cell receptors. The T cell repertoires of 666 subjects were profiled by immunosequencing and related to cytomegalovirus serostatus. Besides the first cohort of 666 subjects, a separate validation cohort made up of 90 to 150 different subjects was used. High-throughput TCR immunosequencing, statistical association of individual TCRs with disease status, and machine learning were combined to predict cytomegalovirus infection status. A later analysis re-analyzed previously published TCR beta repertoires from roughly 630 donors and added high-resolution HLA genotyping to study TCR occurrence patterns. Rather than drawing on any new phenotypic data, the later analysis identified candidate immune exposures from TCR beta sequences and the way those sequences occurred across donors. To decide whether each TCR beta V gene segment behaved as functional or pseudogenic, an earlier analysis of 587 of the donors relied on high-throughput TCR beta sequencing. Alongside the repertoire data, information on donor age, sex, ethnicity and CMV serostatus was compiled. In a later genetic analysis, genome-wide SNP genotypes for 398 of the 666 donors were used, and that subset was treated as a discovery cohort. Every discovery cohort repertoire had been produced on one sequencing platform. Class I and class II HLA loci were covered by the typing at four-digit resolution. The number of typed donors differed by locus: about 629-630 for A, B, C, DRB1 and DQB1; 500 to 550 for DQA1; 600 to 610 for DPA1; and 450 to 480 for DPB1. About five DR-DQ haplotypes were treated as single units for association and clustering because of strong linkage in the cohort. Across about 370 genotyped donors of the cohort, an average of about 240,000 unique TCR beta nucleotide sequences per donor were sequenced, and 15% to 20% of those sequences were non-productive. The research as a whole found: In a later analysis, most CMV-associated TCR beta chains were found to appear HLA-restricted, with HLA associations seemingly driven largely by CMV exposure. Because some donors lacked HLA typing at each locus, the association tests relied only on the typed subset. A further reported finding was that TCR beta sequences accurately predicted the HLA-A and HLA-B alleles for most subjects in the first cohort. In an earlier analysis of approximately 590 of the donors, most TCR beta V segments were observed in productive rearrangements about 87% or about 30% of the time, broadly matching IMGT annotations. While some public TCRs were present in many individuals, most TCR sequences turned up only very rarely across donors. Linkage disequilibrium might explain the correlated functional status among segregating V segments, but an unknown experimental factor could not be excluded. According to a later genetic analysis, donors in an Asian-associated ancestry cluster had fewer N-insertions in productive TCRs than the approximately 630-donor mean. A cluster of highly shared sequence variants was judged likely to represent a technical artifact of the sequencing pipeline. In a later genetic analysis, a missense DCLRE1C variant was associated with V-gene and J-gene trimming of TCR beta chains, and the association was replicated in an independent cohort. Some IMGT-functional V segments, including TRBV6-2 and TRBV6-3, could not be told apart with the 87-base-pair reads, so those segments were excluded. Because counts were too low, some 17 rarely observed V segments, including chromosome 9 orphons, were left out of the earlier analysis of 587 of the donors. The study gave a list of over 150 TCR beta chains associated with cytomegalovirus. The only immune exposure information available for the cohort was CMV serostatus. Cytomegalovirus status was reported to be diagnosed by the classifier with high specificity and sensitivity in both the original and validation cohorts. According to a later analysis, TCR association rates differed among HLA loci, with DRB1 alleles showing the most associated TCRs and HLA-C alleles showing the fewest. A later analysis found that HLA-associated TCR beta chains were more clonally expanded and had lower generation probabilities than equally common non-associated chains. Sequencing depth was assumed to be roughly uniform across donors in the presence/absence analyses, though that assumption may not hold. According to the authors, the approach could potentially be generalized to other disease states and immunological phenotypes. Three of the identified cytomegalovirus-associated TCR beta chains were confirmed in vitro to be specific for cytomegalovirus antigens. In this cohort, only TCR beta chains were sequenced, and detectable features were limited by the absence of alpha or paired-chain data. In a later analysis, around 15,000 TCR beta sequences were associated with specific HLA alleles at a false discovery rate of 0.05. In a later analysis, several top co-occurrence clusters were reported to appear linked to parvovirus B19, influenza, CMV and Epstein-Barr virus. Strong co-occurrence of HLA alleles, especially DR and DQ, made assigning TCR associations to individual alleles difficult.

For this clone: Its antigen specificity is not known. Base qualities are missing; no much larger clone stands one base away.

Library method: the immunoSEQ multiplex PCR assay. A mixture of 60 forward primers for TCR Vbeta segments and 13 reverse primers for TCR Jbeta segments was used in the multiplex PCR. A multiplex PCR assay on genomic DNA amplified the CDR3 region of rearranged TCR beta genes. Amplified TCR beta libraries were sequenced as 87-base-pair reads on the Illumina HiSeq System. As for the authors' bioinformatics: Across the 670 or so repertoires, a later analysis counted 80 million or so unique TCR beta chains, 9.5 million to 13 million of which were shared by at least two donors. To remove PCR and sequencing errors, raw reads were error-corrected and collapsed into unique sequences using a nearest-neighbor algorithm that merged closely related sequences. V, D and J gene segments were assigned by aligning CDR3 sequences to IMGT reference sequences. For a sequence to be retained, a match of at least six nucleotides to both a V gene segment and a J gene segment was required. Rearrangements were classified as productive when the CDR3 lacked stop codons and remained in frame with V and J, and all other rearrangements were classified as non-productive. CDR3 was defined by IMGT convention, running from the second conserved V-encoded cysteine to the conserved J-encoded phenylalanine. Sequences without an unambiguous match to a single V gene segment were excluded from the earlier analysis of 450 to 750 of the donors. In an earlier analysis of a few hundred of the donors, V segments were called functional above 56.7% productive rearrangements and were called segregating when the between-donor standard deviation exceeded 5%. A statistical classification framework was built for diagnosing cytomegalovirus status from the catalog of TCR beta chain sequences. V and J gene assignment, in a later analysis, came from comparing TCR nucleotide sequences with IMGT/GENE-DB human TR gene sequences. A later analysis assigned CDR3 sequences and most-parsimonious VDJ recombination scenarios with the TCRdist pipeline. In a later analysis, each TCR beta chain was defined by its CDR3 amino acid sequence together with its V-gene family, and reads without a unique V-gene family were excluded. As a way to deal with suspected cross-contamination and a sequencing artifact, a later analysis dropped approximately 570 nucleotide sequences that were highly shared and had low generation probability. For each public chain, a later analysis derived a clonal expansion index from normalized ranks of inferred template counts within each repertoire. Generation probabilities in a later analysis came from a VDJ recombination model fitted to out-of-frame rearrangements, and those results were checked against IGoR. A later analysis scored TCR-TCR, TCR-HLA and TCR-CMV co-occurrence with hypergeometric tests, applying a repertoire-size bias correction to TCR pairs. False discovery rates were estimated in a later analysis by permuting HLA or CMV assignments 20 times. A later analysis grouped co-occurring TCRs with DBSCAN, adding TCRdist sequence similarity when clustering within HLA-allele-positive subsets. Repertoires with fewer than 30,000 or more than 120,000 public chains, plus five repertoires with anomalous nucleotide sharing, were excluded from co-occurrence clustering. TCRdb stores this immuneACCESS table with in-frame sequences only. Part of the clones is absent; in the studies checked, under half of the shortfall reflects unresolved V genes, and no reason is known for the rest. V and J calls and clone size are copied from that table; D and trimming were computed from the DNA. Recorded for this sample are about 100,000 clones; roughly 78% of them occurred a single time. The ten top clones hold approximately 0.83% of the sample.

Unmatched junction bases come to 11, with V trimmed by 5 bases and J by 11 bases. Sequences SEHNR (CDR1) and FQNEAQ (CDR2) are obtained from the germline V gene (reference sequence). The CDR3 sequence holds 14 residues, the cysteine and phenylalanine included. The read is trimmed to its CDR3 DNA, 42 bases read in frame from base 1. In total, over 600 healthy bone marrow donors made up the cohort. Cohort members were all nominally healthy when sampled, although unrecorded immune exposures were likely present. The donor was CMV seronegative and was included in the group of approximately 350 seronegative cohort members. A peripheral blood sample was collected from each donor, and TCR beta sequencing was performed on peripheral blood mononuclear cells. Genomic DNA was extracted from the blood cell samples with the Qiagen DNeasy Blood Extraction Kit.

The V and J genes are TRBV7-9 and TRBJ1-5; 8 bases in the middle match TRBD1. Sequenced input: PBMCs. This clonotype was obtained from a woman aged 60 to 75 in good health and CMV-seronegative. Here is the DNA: TGTGCCAGCAGCGCCGGGACAGGTAGTCATGCCCAGCATTTT. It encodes CASSAGTGSHAQHF.